These 20 T cell receptor beta chains came from one sample sequenced in a study of cytomegalovirus exposure and HLA in healthy donors. PCR involved 60 Vbeta and 13 Jbeta primers. Assay used: immunoSEQ multiplex PCR; TCRdb lists only in-frame clones, some missing. This table holds 140,000 or so clones, roughly 76% found once. Sequenced sample: PBMCs. The receptors shown here come from a female donor in good health and CMV-seronegative.

This clone showed up just once. The CDR3, as DNA: TGTGCCAGCAGTCACTTGACTAGCGGGAAAGATACGCAGTATTTT. Amino acids: CASSHLTSGKDTQYF. V is TRBV27 and J is TRBJ2-3; 11 bases agree with TRBD2. Trimming cost V 5 bases and J 5 bases; bases outside gene matches: 6. Germline CDR1 is MNHEY and CDR2 is SMNVEV (reference sequence). The CDR3 extends over 15 amino acids.

This clone was observed a handful of times. This rearrangement joins TRBV6-1 to TRBJ2-5; TRBD2 agrees at 8 bases. With 0 bases clipped from V and 2 bases from J, the junction kept 11 bases outside the gene matches. Germline CDR1 reads MNHNS; CDR2 reads SASEGT. The CDR3 sequence is 18 residues long. As DNA, the CDR3 is TGTGCCAGCAGTGAAGCGGGGGATTTACTAGCGGAACAAGAGACCCAGTACTTC. Amino acids: CASSEAGDLLAEQETQYF.

V gene TRBV10-2 combines with J gene TRBJ2-7; no definite D call. The ends were cut back, 11 bases at V and 5 bases at J, with 7 bases in the middle. The germline gives CDR1 WSHSY, CDR2 SAAADI. CDR3 size: 9 residues. The CDR3 loop reads CAPPNEQYF. CDR3 nucleotides: TGCGCCCCCCCCAACGAGCAGTACTTC.

This chain uses TRBV28 with TRBJ2-3, with 11 bases matching TRBD2. V lost 6 bases and J lost 4; bases outside the gene matches: 9. Per germline, CDR1 MDHEN and CDR2 SYDVKM. This CDR3 comprises 16 residues. CDR3 coding DNA: TGTGCCAGCAGAAGGCCTAGCGGGGGGTACGCAGATACGCAGTATTTT. The encoded protein is CASRRPSGGYADTQYF.

The count of this clone is one. V is TRBV28 and J is TRBJ2-7, with D uncertain. The CDR3 sequence is 12 residues long. Germline loops: CDR1 MDHEN, CDR2 SYDVKM. The V end was cut by 8 bases, the J end by 3 bases, with 11 bases between. CDR3 residues: CASGSSSYEQYF. In DNA, the CDR3 is TGTGCCAGCGGCTCATCTAGCTACGAGCAGTACTTC.

The rearrangement links TRBV10-1 to TRBJ1-2; maybe TRBD1 (5 bases). Trimming shortened V by 2 bases and J by 1 base, and 8 bases separated the two germline ends. The CDR3 is 14 amino acids. Germline CDR1 WNHNN, CDR2 SYGVQD (reference sequence). CDR3 region: CASSEDSFNYGYTF. DNA of the CDR3: TGCGCCAGCAGTGAGGACAGCTTTAACTATGGCTACACCTTC.

The chain has TRBV4-2 and TRBJ2-7, with 7 bases lining up with TRBD2. Germline CDR1 reads LGHNA; CDR2 reads YNFKEQ. V shed 3 bases, J shed 0 bases, and the junction held 8 bases outside the gene matches. The CDR3 totals 16 residues. Here the CDR3 DNA reads TGTGCCAGCAGCCAGAGTCTGGGAGGGAGCTCCTACGAGCAGTACTTC. Its protein product is CASSQSLGGSSYEQYF.

This clone was counted a single time. The V call is TRBV28, the J call TRBJ1-5; D remains ambiguous. The CDR3 length is 14 residues. Deletions cut 7 bases from V and 0 bases from J, with 10 bases between. CDR1 is MDHEN and CDR2 is SYDVKM in the germline V gene. The CDR3 DNA sequence: TGTGCCAGCACCTCGGTCGATAGCAATCAGCCCCAGCATTTT. The encoded protein is CASTSVDSNQPQHF. Using reference TRBV28 and TRBJ1-5 for the parts outside the CDR3, the full variable domain is DVKVTQSSRYLVKRTGEKVFLECVQDMDHENMFWYRQDPGLGLRLIYFSYDVKMKEKGDIPEGYSVSREKKERFSLILESASTNQTSMYLCASTSVDSNQPQHFGDGTRLSIL.

The chain recombines TRBV5-6 with TRBJ2-1; 7 bases agree with TRBD2. The CDR3 has 14 residues. Germline trimming cut 2 bases from V and 8 bases from J; bases unmatched to any gene: 7. Per germline, CDR1 SGHDT and CDR2 YYEEEE. The CDR3 loop is CASSFLTGGDEQFF. Here the CDR3 DNA reads TGTGCCAGCAGCTTTTTGACGGGAGGTGATGAGCAGTTCTTC.

The genes are TRBV28 and TRBJ2-7; 13 nucleotides agree with TRBD2. This CDR3 is 18 amino acids long. Germline trimming cut 5 bases from V and 0 bases from J; bases unmatched to any gene: 10. Germline loops: CDR1 MDHEN, CDR2 SYDVKM. DNA for the CDR3: TGTGCCAGCAGTCCAGGACTAGCGGGAGCGGTAGGCTCCTACGAGCAGTACTTC. Its protein product is CASSPGLAGAVGSYEQYF. Together with reference TRBV28 and TRBJ2-7, the CDR3 gives the full variable domain: DVKVTQSSRYLVKRTGEKVFLECVQDMDHENMFWYRQDPGLGLRLIYFSYDVKMKEKGDIPEGYSVSREKKERFSLILESASTNQTSMYLCASSPGLAGAVGSYEQYFGPGTRLTVT.

V is TRBV29-1 and J is TRBJ2-1; 7 positions match TRBD1. The V gene's germline CDR1 is SQVTM and CDR2 ANQGSEA. V was clipped by 4 bases and J by 5 bases; unmatched bases: 8. The CDR3 has 14 amino acids. CDR3 bases: TGCAGCGTTGTCGAGACAGGGTTCAACAATGAGCAGTTCTTC. As protein: CSVVETGFNNEQFF.

This clone was picked up one time. The CDR3 nucleotides read TGTGCCAGCAGTGGAGGTTCGAACACCGGGGAGCTGTTTTTT. Amino acids: CASSGGSNTGELFF. This chain uses TRBV2 with TRBJ2-2; D call uncertain. Trimming left V 4 bases short and J 0 bases short, with 6 bases between. This CDR3 spans 14 amino acids. Germline lookup yields CDR1 SNHLY and CDR2 FYNNEI.

This chain links TRBV2 with TRBJ1-4, with a possible D match to TRBD1 (6 bases). Trimming stripped 4 bases from V and 3 bases from J, with 21 bases between. In germline, CDR1 is SNHLY, CDR2 FYNNEI. The CDR3 is 18 residues long. DNA for the CDR3: TGTGCCAGCAGTGCGGGACATCTGTCTATCGCAGCTAATGAAAAACTGTTTTTT. It is translated as CASSAGHLSIAANEKLFF.

The chain has TRBV29-1 and TRBJ1-5; 10 bases are shared with TRBD1. Trimming took 6 bases from V and 1 from J; bases not matched to a gene: 15. In germline, CDR1 is SQVTM, CDR2 ANQGSEA. CDR3 length equals 18 residues. The CDR3 here is CSVAFGTGEPLSNQPQHF. CDR3 bases: TGCAGCGTCGCCTTCGGGACAGGGGAGCCTTTAAGCAATCAGCCCCAGCATTTT.

The rearrangement links TRBV6-5 to TRBJ1-5; possibly TRBD1 for D (6 bases). The CDR3 is 13 residues long. From germline, CDR1 is MNHEY and CDR2 SVGAGI. Trimming shortened V by 10 bases and J by 5 bases, and 15 bases separated the two germline ends. The CDR3 loop reads CATFGRGYQPQHF. The CDR3, as DNA: TGTGCCACCTTCGGCAGGGGATATCAGCCCCAGCATTTT.

The rearrangement joins TRBV5-3 to TRBJ2-1, with 12 nucleotides matching TRBD2. TRBV5-3 is labeled an ORF, and its function is uncertain. The CDR3 is 17 residues long. The junction had 17 bases not matched to a gene; V was cut back by 6 bases and J by 10 bases. The CDR3 loop reads CARKASGRASNEGEQFF. The CDR3 DNA is TGTGCCAGAAAAGCTAGCGGGAGGGCCTCCAACGAGGGGGAGCAGTTCTTC.

The chain joins TRBV27 to TRBJ1-1; 8 nucleotides match TRBD1. J lost 3 bases, V lost 5 bases, and 2 bases had no gene match. The germline V gene has CDR1 MNHEY and CDR2 SMNVEV (reference sequence). The CDR3 loop spans 13 amino acids. The CDR3 nucleotides read TGTGCCAGCAGTGGGACAGGTTACACTGAAGCTTTCTTT. Amino acid sequence: CASSGTGYTEAFF.

This chain joins TRBV28 and TRBJ2-7; the D gene is possibly TRBD1 (5 bases). There are 12 residues in the CDR3. V dropped 6 bases and J dropped 2 bases, with 8 bases sitting between them. Germline V gives CDR1 MDHEN, CDR2 SYDVKM. CDR3 loop: CASRQVPYEQYF. The CDR3 nucleotides are TGTGCCAGCAGACAGGTTCCCTACGAGCAGTACTTC.

The CDR3 DNA sequence: TGTGCCAGCCCCCGGGACAACAACACTGAAGCTTTCTTT. Its translation: CASPRDNNTEAFF. V gene TRBV6-8 combines with J gene TRBJ1-1; a weak D match, TRBD1 (6 bases). The CDR3 length is 13 residues. Germline V gives CDR1 MNHGY, CDR2 SAAAGT. Trimming stripped 8 bases from V and 2 bases from J, with 12 bases between.

This clone was observed a handful of times. CDR3 DNA sequence: TGTGCCAGCAGCTCGGACGGGAGGGCCGGAAACGAGCAGTACTTC. This encodes CASSSDGRAGNEQYF. The genes are TRBV5-6 and TRBJ2-7; 8 bases are shared with TRBD2. Unmatched junction bases numbered 10, after V lost 3 bases and J lost 5 bases. The CDR3 consists of 15 residues. Germline CDR1 SGHDT, CDR2 YYEEEE.